This TCR beta chain was sequenced in a study of blood T cell repertoires in COVID-19. Overall study context: Samples taken during acute and convalescent COVID-19 were collected in the United States, Italy and Spain. T cells, B-cell-depleted T cells, or PBMCs supplied cDNA or gDNA.

Germline loops: CDR1 SGHNT, CDR2 YYREEE (reference sequence). Losses at the gene ends were 0 bases for V and 0 bases for J; bases not matched to a gene: 3. The CDR3 spans 17 residues. Methods used by the authors: Cell counts per sample came from amplifying reference gene primers. The method was immunoSEQ multiplex PCR; TCRdb's version includes in-frame clones alone and lacks a portion of them. V, J and clone size reflect that table, while D and trimming were determined from the DNA. The sample consists of fewer than 350,000 clones, approximately 83% of them appearing once. The gene calls are TRBV5-4 and TRBJ2-3, with 11 bases matching TRBD2. This TCR derives from a woman in her thirties who had recovered from COVID-19. What was sequenced was peripheral blood. CDR3 coding DNA: TGTGCCAGCAGCTTGGGACTAGCGGGACTTAGCACAGATACGCAGTATTTT. Translated, it gives CASSLGLAGLSTDTQYF.